This T cell receptor (beta chain) was observed in a study of T-cell reconstitution after alpha-beta-depleted transplantation in children. V dropped 6 bases and J dropped 7 bases, with 9 bases sitting between them. The CDR3 is made up of 11 amino acids. Unique molecular identifiers were incorporated when the TCRbeta library was constructed. Via MiXCR, TCRdb re-called the PCR reads, giving one row per CDR3 protein. The sample includes about 610,000 distinct CDR3 sequences, about 10% seen only once; the top ten take less than 4.5%. This clonotype has just a few counts. The chain combines TRBV12-3 or TRBV12-4 with TRBJ2-5; no clear D gene. The sequencing used PBMCs from the stem cell graft donor, collected from the stem cell graft. The sequence was collected from a human donor who donated a stem cell graft to a child with acute myeloid leukemia. CDR3 in DNA: TGTGCCAGCAGCCCGAAGGGGACCCAGTACTTC. This sequence encodes CASSPKGTQYF.